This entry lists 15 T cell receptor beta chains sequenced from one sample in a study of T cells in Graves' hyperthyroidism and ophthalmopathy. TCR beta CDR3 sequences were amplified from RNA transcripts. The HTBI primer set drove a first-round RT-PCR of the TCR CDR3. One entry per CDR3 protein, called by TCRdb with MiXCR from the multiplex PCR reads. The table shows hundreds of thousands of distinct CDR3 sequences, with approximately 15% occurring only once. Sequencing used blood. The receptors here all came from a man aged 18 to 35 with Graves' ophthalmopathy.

CDR3 coding DNA: TGTGCCAGTAGTATAGGACAGATGAGCTCCTACGAGCAGTACTTC. It yields the protein CASSIGQMSSYEQYF. This chain connects TRBV19 to TRBJ2-7; D perhaps matches TRBD1 (5 bases). CDR1 is LNHDA and CDR2 is SQIVND in the germline V gene (reference sequence). V was pared by 1 base and J by 0 bases, with 10 bases between. This CDR3 comprises 15 residues.

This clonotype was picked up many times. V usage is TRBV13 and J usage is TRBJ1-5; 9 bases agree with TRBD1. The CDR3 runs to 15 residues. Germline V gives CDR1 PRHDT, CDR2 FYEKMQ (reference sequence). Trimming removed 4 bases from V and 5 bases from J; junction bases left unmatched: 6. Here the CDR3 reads CASSYGTGTDQPQHF. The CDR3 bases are TGTGCCAGCAGCTACGGGACAGGGACGGATCAGCCCCAGCATTTT.

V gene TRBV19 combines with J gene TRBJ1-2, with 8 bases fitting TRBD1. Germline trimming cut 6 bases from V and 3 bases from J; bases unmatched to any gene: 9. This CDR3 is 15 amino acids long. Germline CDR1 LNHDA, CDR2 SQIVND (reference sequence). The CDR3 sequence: CASRNDRGRDYGYTF. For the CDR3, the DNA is TGTGCCAGTAGAAACGACAGGGGTCGTGACTATGGCTACACCTTC. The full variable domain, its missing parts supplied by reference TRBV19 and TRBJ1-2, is DGGITQSPKYLFRKEGQNVTLSCEQNLNHDAMYWYRQDPGQGLRLIYYSQIVNDFQKGDIAEGYSVSREKKESFPLTVTSAQKNPTAFYLCASRNDRGRDYGYTFGSGTRLTVV.

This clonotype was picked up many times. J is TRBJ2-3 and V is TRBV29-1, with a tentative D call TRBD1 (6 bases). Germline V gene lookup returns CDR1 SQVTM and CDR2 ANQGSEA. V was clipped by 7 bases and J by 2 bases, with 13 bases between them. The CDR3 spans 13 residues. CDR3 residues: CSAEQGHTDTQYF. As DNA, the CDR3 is TGCAGCGCCGAACAGGGTCACACAGATACGCAGTATTTT.

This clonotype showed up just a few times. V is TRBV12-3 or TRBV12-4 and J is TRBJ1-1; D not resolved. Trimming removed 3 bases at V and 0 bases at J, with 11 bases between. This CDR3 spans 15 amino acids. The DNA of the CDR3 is TGTGCCAGCAGTTTTAATCCAGCTATGAACACTGAAGCTTTCTTT. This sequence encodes CASSFNPAMNTEAFF.

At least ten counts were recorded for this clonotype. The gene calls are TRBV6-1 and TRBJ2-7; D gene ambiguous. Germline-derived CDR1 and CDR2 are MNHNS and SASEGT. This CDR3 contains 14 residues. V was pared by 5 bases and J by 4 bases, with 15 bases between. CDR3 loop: CASSYDLWGYEQYF. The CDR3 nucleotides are TGTGCCAGCAGTTACGACCTCTGGGGTTACGAGCAGTACTTC.

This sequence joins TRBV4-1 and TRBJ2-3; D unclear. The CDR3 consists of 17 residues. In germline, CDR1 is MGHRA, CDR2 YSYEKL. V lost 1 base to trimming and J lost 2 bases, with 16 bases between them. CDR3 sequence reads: CASSQGSGQDFTDTQYF. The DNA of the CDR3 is TGCGCCAGCAGCCAAGGGTCAGGTCAAGACTTCACAGATACGCAGTATTTT.

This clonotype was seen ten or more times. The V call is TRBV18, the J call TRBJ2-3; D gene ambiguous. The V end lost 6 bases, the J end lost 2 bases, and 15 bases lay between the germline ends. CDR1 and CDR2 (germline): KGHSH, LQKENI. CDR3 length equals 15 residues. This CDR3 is CASSVTSGATDTQYF. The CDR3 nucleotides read TGTGCCAGCTCCGTGACAAGTGGAGCCACAGATACGCAGTATTTT.

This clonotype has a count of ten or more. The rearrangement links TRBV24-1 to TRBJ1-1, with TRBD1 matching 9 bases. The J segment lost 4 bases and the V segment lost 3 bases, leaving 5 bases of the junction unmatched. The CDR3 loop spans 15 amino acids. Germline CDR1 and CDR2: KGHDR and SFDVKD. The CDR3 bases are TGTGCCACCAGTGATCCGGGACAGGGATCCACTGAAGCTTTCTTT. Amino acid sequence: CATSDPGQGSTEAFF.

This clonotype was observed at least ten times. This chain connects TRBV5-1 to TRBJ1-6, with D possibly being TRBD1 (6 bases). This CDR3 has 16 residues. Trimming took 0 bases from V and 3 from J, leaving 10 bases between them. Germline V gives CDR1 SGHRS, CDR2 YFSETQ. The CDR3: CASSLGPDSYNSPLHF. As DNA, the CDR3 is TGCGCCAGCAGCTTGGGGCCGGACAGCTATAATTCACCCCTCCACTTT.

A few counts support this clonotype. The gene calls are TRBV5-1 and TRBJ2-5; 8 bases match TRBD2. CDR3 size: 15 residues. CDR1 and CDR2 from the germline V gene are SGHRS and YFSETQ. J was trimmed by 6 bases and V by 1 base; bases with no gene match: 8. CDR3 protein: CASSLSTSGAQTQYF. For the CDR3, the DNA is TGCGCCAGCAGCTTGAGTACTAGCGGAGCCCAGACCCAGTACTTC.

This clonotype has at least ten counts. The CDR3 is CASSGIAGSSYNEQFF. CDR3 coding DNA: TGTGCCAGCAGCGGGATAGCGGGGAGCTCCTACAATGAGCAGTTCTTC. The chain recombines TRBV11-3 with TRBJ2-1; 8 nucleotides line up with TRBD2. The germline gives CDR1 SGHNT, CDR2 YENEEA. This CDR3 is built from 16 residues. With 5 bases clipped from V and 0 bases from J, the junction kept 6 bases outside the gene matches.

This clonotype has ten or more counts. The CDR3 spells CASSLWTDTEAFF. CDR3 nucleotides: TGTGCCAGCAGCTTGTGGACGGACACTGAAGCTTTCTTT. The V gene is TRBV5-8, the J gene TRBJ1-1, with no clear D. CDR1 is SGHTS and CDR2 is YDEGEE in the germline V gene. This CDR3 contains 13 residues. Trimming took 1 base from V and 3 from J, leaving 7 bases between them.

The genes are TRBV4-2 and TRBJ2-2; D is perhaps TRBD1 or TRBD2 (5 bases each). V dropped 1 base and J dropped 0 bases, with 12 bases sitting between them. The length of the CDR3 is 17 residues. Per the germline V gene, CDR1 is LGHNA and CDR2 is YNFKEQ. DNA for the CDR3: TGTGCCAGCAGCCAAGCAACCGGGACCTCGAACACCGGGGAGCTGTTTTTT. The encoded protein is CASSQATGTSNTGELFF.

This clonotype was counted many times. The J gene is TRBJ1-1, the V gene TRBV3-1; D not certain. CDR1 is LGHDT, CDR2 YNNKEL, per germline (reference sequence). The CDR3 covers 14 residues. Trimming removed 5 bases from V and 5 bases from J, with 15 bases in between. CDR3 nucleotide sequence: TGTGCCAGCAGCGTACACCGGGAAGGGACTGAAGCTTTCTTT. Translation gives CASSVHREGTEAFF.